One TCR beta chain is described in this entry. As yet, its antigen is unknown. This entry is derived from a study of post-analysis software for immune sequencing data. Trimming shortened V by 10 bases and J by 4 bases, and 32 bases separated the two germline ends. Germline V gene sequence: CDR1 SGHVS, CDR2 FQNEAQ. This CDR3 has 19 residues. Findings of the study overall: The five TRBV segments detected at higher frequency in patients than in controls included TRBV5-6, TRBV5-1 and TRBV20-1.

Libraries were made from TCR beta cDNA, and they carried unique molecular identifiers. TCRdb re-called the PCR reads with MiXCR, one entry per CDR3 protein. Here the sample spans 750,000 to 900,000 distinct CDR3 sequences, under 60% being singletons. This chain joins TRBV7-8 and TRBJ2-1, with D maybe TRBD2 (6 bases). Sequenced material: blood. This TCR was sampled from a girl under 18 with multiple sclerosis. This CDR3 is CATEGPRDSPPEVYNEQFF. In DNA, the CDR3 is TGTGCCACCGAGGGACCCCGGGACTCGCCCCCCGAGGTTTACAATGAGCAGTTCTTC.